Detailed here is one T cell receptor beta chain. Its antigen is not known. With 0 bases clipped from V and 2 bases from J, the junction kept 4 bases outside the gene matches. CDR1 is MNHNY, CDR2 SVGAGI, per germline (reference sequence). The length of the CDR3 is 15 residues. Reverse transcription of all isolated RNA meant that expressed TCRB transcripts were sequenced. About 3.57 million reads, on average, came from each naive, central memory and regulatory T cell sample. This table comes from immunoSEQ multiplex PCR, and its TCRdb copy is limited to in-frame clones, with some not included. The table records 350,000 to 400,000 clones, over 10% of them present only once. The record originates from a study of beta chain features in type 1 diabetes. Study observations and caveats: The naive, central memory and Treg TCRB repertoires of patients appeared to be more similar to one another than those of healthy donors. Shorter TCRB CDR3s, moderately but significantly so, were found in Type 1 diabetes patients in all four CD4+ subsets.

The authors sorted CD4+ naive, central memory, regulatory and stem cell-like memory cells via CD45RO/CCR7/CD25/CD127/CD95/CD27. Purity (above 95%) was reached by all sorted populations. The sequenced sample consisted of naive CD4+ T cells from blood. This clonotype was sampled from a young woman with type 1 diabetes. The chain links TRBV6-6 to TRBJ2-7, with TRBD2 identical over 7 bases. In DNA form, the CDR3 reads TGTGCCAGCAGTTACTCGTGGGAGGGTACCTACGAGCAGTACTTC. It codes for CASSYSWEGTYEQYF.